Given below is one T cell receptor (beta chain) in context. In the original workflow: Reference gene primer amplification gave nucleated cell count estimates. Clones were read by immunoSEQ multiplex PCR, and TCRdb kept only the in-frame ones, dropping some. Clone size and the V and J calls come from that table; the DNA yielded D and trimming. The table has fewer than 200,000 clones, roughly 88% seen once; the top ten hold approximately 4.6%. The sample is drawn from a study of blood T cell repertoires in COVID-19. As for the study in general: Both acute and convalescent COVID-19 samples were obtained from the United States, Italy and Spain. The cDNA or gDNA used as material had been derived from T cells, B-cell-depleted T cells, or PBMCs.

Trimming stripped 5 bases from V and 7 bases from J, with 12 bases between. CDR3 length equals 13 residues. Germline V gene data show CDR1 as LNHDA and CDR2 as SQIVND (reference sequence). The Seattle patients joined while their infection was active and were tracked longitudinally afterward. The chain employs TRBV19 and TRBJ2-1; tentatively, D is TRBD2 (6 bases). This receptor was obtained from a young man with COVID-19, enrolled during active disease. Sequenced material: peripheral blood. For the CDR3, the DNA is TGTGCCAGTAGTCACGGTCGGGGGAATGAGCAGTTCTTC. Residues: CASSHGRGNEQFF.